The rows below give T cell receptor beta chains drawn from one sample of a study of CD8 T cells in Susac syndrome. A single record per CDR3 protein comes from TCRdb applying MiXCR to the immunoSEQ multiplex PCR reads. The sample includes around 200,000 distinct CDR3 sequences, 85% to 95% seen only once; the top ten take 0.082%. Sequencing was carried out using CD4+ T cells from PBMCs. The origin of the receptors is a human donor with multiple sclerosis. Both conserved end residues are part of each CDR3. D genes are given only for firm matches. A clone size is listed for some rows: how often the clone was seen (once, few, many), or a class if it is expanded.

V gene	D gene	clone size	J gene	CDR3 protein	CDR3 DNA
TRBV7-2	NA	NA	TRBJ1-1	CASSPGTFEAANTEAFF	TGTGCCAGCAGCCCCGGGACCTTTGAGGCGGCGAACACTGAAGCTTTCTTT
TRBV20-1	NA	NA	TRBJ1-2	CSARNRDVGYTF	TGCAGTGCTAGAAACAGGGACGTGGGCTACACCTTC
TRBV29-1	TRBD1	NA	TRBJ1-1	CSLQGAGTEAFF	TGCAGCTTACAGGGGGCCGGCACTGAAGCTTTCTTT
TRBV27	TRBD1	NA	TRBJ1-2	CASKGAAINYGYTF	TGTGCCAGCAAGGGGGCAGCAATCAACTATGGCTACACCTTC
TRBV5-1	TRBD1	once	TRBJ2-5	CASSPGTGLLQETQYF	TGCGCCAGCAGCCCGGGGACAGGACTCCTCCAAGAGACCCAGTACTTC
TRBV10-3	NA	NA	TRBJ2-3	CAISEEARESDTQYF	TGTGCCATCAGTGAAGAGGCACGGGAGTCGGATACGCAGTATTTT
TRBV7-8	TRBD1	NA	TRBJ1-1	CASMLRQGMNTEAFF	TGTGCCAGCATGCTAAGACAGGGAATGAACACTGAAGCTTTCTTT
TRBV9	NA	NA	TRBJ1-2	CASSGSGGRKGNYGYTF	TGTGCCAGCAGCGGAAGTGGGGGGCGCAAGGGGAACTATGGCTACACCTTC
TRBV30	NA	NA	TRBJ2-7	CAWSVRIEQYF	TGTGCCTGGAGTGTAAGAATCGAGCAGTACTTC
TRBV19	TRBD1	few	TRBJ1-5	CASSFRDRGQPQHF	TGTGCCAGTAGTTTCCGGGACAGGGGTCAGCCCCAGCATTTT
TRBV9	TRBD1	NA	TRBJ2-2	CASSAQGANTGELFF	TGTGCCAGCAGCGCACAGGGGGCCAACACCGGGGAGCTGTTTTTT
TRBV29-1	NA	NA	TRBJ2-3	CSGGDPSTDTQYF	TGCAGCGGTGGGGACCCAAGCACAGATACGCAGTATTTT
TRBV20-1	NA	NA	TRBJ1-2	CSAMTQGQRNGYTF	TGCAGTGCTATGACACAGGGACAACGGAATGGCTACACCTTC
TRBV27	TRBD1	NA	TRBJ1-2	CASSPQRTGAHGYTF	TGTGCCAGCAGTCCTCAACGGACAGGGGCCCATGGCTACACCTTC
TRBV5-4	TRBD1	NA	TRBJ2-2	CASSLGWDRGANTGELFF	TGTGCCAGCAGCTTGGGATGGGACAGGGGCGCGAACACCGGGGAGCTGTTTTTT
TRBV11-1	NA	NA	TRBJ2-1	CASSPGGTVGNEQFF	TGTGCCAGCAGCCCTGGTGGGACGGTGGGCAATGAGCAGTTCTTC
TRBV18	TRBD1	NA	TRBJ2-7	CASSPRGQEQYF	TGTGCCAGCTCCCCGAGGGGGCAAGAGCAGTACTTC
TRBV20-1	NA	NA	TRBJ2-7	CSALNFGTHDTYEQYF	TGCAGTGCTCTTAACTTCGGGACACATGATACCTACGAGCAGTACTTC
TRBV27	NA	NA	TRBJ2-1	CATKREGSSYNEQFF	TGTGCCACAAAACGTGAGGGAAGCTCCTACAATGAGCAGTTCTTC
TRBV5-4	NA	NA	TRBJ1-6	CASNPEPSIRPLHF	TGTGCCAGCAACCCGGAGCCCTCAATTCGGCCCCTCCACTTT
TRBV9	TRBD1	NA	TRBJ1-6	CASTPGTEHSPLHF	TGTGCCAGCACCCCGGGGACAGAGCATTCACCCCTCCACTTT
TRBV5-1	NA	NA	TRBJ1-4	CASRQGRGEKLFF	TGCGCCAGCAGGCAGGGCCGGGGTGAAAAACTGTTTTTT
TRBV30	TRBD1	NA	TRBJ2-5	CAYDRASQETQYF	TGTGCCTATGACAGGGCTAGCCAGGAGACCCAGTACTTC
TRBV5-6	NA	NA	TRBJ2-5	CASSFLGRAQYF	TGTGCCAGCAGCTTTCTGGGAAGGGCCCAGTACTTC
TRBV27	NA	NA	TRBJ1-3	CASRSLGTSGNTIYF	TGTGCCAGCAGGTCTCTGGGAACTTCGGGAAACACCATATATTTT
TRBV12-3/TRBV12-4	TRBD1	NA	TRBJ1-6	CASSISGGNSPLHF	TGTGCCAGCAGTATATCAGGGGGAAATTCACCCCTCCACTTT
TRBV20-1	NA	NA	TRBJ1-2	CSAGRREGANYGYTF	TGCAGTGCTGGCCGCCGGGAGGGGGCTAACTATGGCTACACCTTC
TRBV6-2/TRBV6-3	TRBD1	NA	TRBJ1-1	CASTRQGTNTEAFF	TGTGCCAGCACCCGACAGGGGACGAACACTGAAGCTTTCTTT
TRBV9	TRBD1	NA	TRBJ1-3	CASSVDRGPGNTIYF	TGTGCCAGCAGCGTGGACAGGGGCCCTGGAAACACCATATATTTT
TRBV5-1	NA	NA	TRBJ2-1	CASSWVNGWEFAPEQFF	TGCGCCAGCAGCTGGGTAAACGGGTGGGAGTTTGCCCCTGAGCAGTTCTTC
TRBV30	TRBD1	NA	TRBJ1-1	CAWSVRTGVDATEAFF	TGTGCCTGGAGTGTACGCACAGGGGTGGATGCCACTGAAGCTTTCTTT
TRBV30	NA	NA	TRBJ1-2	CAWSFQQGAYGYTF	TGTGCCTGGAGTTTCCAACAGGGAGCCTATGGCTACACCTTC